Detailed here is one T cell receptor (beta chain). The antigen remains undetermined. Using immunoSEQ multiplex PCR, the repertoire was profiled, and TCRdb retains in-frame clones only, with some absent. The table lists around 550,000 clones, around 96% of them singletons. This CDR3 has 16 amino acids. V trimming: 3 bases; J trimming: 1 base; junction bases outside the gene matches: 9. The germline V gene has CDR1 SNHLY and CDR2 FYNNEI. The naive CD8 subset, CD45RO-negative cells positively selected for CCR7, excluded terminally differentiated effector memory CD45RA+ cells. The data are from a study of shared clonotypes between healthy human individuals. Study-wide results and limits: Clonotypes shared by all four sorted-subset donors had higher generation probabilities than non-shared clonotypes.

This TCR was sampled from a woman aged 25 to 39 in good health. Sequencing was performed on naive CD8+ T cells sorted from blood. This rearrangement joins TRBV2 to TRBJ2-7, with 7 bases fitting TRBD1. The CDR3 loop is CASSETQGVFSYEQYF. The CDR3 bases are TGTGCCAGCAGTGAGACCCAGGGGGTTTTTTCCTACGAGCAGTACTTC.